The entry below gives a single T cell receptor (beta chain) sequence along with its context. The specificity of this receptor is unknown. The input lacks base qualities; no much larger clone sits a single base away. This entry comes from a study of blood T cells in healthy people across ages (dated by TCRdb to between 2015 and 2016). Regarding the research as a whole: In model experiments, template switching captured about one uniquely barcoded TCR beta cDNA molecule for every two T cells. The donors were split into four age groups: young (average around 15 years), middle-aged (roughly 39), aged (more than 55) and long-lived (approximately 89). Using deep sequencing normalized with unique cDNA molecular identifiers, the study measured how TCR beta repertoire diversity changes with age. Using the same blood draw, the study looked at two additional independent replicas of 1 million unique cDNA reads for two donors, one aged 18 to 30 and the other aged 80 or older. Donors of different ages were randomly distributed across sequencing lanes to avoid experimental bias. Findings and caveats that apply to the study as a whole: Observed TCR beta diversity correlated strongly with the percentage of naive T cells measured by flow cytometry. Because donor CMV infection status was unknown, age-related changes in expanded clonotypes were potentially confounded. Estimates of total diversity based on one million sequenced T cells were considered lower bounds and underestimates. Compared with the aged group, more naive CD4+ T cells, fewer expanded clones and increased TCR diversity were shown by the long-lived group, suggesting age selection. Observed TCR beta diversity per million T cells fell roughly linearly with age, and a significant reduction was already apparent by age around 44. Bulk unsorted PBMC profiling prevented conclusive comparison of naive and antigen-experienced compartments.

The donors were some 39 Caucasian individuals from Russia, aged roughly 6 to 100 years, who were systemically healthy. Approximately 10 milliliters of peripheral blood were collected from each donor into EDTA-treated Vacutainer tubes. Ficoll-Paque density-gradient centrifugation was used to isolate PBMCs, with at least 6.5 million obtained per sample. Trizol reagent was used to extract total RNA from PBMCs, with at least 5.5 micrograms per sample. Naive CD45RAhigh/CD27high T cell percentages were measured by flow cytometry on a PBMC aliquot from every donor. The protocol used for the library was 5' RACE. Sequencing was carried out with an Illumina HiSeq 2500. A second PCR of roughly 7 to 11 cycles was performed with a sample-barcoded 5' primer and a J-beta primer mix. A template-switch 5' adaptor carrying 12 random nucleotides introduced a unique molecular identifier onto each TCR beta cDNA molecule. Each sample yielded at least 3 million CDR3-containing paired-end reads. All of the RNA was converted into first-strand cDNA using the Mint cDNA synthesis kit, with a TRBC-specific oligonucleotide serving as the primer. All cDNA was treated with uracil-DNA glycosylase and then went through a first 18-cycle PCR with the universal primers M1SS and BC2_uni_R. Under the source paper's analysis protocol: For normalization, 1 million high-quality reads, each with a distinct molecular identifier, were randomly selected from each sample. Instead of being binned into consensus sequences, reads with shared molecular identifiers were discarded. CDR3 identification, clonotype clustering and error correction used MiTCR with a Q25 quality threshold and the strictest error-elimination algorithm. A nonparametric unseen species model using Euler transformation provided a lower-bound estimate of total TCR beta diversity. In-frame beta chains were kept once TCRdb had trimmed the public reads at Q25 with fastp and called clones with MiXCR. Each CDR3 protein gets just one entry, which takes the most common genes and DNA from the rows behind it. The authors' filters were not applied to this entry. In this sample the table shows about 290,000 distinct CDR3 sequences, 25% to 30% of which occur a single time. The ten most abundant clones make up approximately 28% of the sample.

The germline V gene specifies SGHTA as CDR1 and FQGNSA as CDR2. Reading from cysteine to phenylalanine, the CDR3 counts 19 amino acids. The CDR3 DNA has 57 bases and is translated from base 1. The germline ends are 26 bases apart after V is trimmed by 7 bases and J by 1 base. The sample taken for sequencing was blood. The receptor's source is an older woman in good health. The V and J genes are TRBV7-2 and TRBJ2-1; the D call is tentative, TRBD1 or TRBD2, as each matches 6 bases. Here is the DNA: TGTGCCAGCATCAACCGGGGGCCCGGCAGGACGAGGTCCTACAATGAGCAGTTCTTC. Protein translation: CASINRGPGRTRSYNEQFF.